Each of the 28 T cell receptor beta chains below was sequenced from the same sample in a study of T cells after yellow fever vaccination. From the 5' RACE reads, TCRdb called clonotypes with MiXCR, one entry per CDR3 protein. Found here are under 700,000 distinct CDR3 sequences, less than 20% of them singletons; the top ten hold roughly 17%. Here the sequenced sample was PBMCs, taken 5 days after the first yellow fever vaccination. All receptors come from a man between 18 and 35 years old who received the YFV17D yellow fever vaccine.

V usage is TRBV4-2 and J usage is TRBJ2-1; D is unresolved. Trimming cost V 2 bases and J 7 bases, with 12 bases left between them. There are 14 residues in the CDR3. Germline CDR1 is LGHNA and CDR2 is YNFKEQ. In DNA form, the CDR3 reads TGTGCCAGCAGCCAACCCGGAAAAGGGAATGAGCAGTTCTTC. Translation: CASSQPGKGNEQFF.

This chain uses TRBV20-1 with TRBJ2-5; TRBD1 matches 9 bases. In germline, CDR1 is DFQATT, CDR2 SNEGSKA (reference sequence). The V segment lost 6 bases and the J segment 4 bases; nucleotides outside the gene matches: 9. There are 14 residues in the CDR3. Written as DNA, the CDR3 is TGCAGTGCGGGACAGGGTGAGGGTCGAGAGACCCAGTACTTC. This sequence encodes CSAGQGEGRETQYF.

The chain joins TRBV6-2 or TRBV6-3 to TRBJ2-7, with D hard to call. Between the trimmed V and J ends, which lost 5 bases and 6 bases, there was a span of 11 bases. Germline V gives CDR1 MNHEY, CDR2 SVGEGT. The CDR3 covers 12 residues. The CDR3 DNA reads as TGTGCCAGCAGTAATGTCCCTACCGAGCAGTACGTC. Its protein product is CASSNVPTEQYV.

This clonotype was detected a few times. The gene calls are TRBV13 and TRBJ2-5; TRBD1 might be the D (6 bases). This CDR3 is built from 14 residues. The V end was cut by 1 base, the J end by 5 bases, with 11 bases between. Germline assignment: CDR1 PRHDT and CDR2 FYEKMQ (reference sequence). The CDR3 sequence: CASSLEQGWETQYF. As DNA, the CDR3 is TGTGCCAGCAGCTTAGAACAGGGATGGGAGACCCAGTACTTC.

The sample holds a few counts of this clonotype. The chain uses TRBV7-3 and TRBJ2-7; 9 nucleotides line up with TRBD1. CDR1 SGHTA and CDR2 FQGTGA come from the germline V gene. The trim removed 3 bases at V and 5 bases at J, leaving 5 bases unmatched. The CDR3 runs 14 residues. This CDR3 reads CASSFTGTGNEQYF. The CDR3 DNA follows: TGTGCCAGCAGCTTTACCGGGACAGGGAACGAGCAGTACTTC.

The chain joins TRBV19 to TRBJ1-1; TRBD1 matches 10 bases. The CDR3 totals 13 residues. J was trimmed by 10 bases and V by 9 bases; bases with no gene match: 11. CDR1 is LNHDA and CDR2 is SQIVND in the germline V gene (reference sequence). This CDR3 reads CASYTGTGVGAFF. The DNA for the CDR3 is TGTGCCAGCTATACCGGGACAGGGGTCGGAGCTTTCTTT.

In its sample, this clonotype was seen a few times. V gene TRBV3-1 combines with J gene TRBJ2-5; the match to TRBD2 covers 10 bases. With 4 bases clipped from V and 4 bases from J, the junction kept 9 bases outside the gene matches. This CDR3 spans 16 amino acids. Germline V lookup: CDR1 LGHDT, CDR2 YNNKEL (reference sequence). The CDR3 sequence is CASSPHPSGGRETQYF. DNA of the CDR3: TGTGCCAGCAGCCCCCACCCTAGCGGGGGACGAGAGACCCAGTACTTC.

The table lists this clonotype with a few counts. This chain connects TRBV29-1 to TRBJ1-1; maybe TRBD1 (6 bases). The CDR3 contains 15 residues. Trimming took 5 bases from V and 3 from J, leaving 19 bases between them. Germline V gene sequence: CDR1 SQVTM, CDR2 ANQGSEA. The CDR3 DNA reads TGCAGCGTTCAGGGGAGGGGCGGGTCGTACACTGAAGCTTTCTTT. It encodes CSVQGRGGSYTEAFF.

The CDR3 DNA reads TGTGCCAGCAGCCAGGGCAGGGGGCTTTGGAACGAGCAGTACTTC. Residues: CASSQGRGLWNEQYF. The chain recombines TRBV6-1 with TRBJ2-7; 8 bases match TRBD1. Looked up from germline, CDR1 is MNHNS and CDR2 is SASEGT. Trimming removed 6 bases from V and 5 bases from J; junction bases left unmatched: 12. The CDR3 is made up of 15 amino acids.

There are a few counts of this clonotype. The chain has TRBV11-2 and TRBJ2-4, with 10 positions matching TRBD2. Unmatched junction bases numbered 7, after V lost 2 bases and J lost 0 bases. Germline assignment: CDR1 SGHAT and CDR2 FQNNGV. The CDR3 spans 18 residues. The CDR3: CASSLTSGAPAAKNIQYF. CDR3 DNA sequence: TGTGCCAGCAGCTTAACTAGCGGGGCCCCGGCAGCCAAAAACATTCAGTACTTC.

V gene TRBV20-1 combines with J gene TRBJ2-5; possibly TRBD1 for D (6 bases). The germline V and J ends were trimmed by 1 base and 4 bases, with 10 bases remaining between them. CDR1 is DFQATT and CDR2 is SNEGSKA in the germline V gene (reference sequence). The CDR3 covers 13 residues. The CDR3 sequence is CSARAPGVETQYF. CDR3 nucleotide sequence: TGCAGTGCTAGAGCCCCAGGGGTAGAGACCCAGTACTTC.

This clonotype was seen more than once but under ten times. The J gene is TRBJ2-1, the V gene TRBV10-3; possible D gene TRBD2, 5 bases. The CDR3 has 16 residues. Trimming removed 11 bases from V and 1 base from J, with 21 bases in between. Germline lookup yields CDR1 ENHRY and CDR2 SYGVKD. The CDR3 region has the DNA TGTGCCGTGGCCCTAGCTAGAACCATATCCTACAATGAGCAGTTCTTC. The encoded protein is CAVALARTISYNEQFF.

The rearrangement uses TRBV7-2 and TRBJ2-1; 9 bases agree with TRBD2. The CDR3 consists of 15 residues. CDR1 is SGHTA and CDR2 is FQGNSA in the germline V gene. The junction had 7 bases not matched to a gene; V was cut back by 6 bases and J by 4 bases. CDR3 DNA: TGTGCCAGCAGTCCTTTTAGCGGGAGTTACAATGAGCAGTTCTTC. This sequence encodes CASSPFSGSYNEQFF.

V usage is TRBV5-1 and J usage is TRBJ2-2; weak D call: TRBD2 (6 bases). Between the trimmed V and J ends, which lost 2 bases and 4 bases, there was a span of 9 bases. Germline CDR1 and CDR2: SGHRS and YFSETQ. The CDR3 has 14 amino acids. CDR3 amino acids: CASSFREPTGELFF. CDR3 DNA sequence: TGCGCCAGCAGCTTCCGGGAGCCCACCGGGGAGCTGTTTTTT.

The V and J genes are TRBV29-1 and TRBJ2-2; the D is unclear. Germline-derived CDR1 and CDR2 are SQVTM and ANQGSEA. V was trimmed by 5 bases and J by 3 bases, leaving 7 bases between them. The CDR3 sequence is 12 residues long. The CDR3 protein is CSVYGYTGELFF. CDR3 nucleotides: TGCAGCGTTTACGGCTACACCGGGGAGCTGTTTTTT.

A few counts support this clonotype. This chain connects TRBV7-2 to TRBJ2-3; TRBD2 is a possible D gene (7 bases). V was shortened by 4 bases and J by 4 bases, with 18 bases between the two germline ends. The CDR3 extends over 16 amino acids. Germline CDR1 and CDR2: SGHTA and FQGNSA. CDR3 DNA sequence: TGTGCCAGCAGCTCCTGGGGGGGCTTGGTTGCAGATACGCAGTATTTT. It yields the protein CASSSWGGLVADTQYF. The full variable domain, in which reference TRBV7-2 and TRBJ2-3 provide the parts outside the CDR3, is GAGVSQSPSNKVTEKGKDVELRCDPISGHTALYWYRQSLGQGLEFLIYFQGNSAPDKSGLPSDRFSAERTGGSVSTLTIQRTQQEDSAVYLCASSSWGGLVADTQYFGPGTRLTVL.

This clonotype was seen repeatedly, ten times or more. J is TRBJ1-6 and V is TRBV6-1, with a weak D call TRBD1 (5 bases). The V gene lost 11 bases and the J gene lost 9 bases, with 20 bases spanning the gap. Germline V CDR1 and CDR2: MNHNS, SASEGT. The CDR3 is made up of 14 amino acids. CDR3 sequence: CAARRQGEGSPLHF. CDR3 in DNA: TGTGCCGCCAGGCGGCAAGGGGAGGGTTCACCCCTCCACTTT.

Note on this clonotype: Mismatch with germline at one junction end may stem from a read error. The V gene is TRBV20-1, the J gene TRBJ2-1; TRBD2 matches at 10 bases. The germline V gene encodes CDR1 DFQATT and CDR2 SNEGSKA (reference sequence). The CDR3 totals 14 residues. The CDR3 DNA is TGCAGTGCTAGAAGCGGGGGGGCAATGAATGACCAGTTCTTC. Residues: CSARSGGAMNDQFF.

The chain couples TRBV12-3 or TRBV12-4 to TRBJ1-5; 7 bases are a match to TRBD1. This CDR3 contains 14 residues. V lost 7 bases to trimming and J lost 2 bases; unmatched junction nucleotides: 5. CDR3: CASIQGQGNQPQHF. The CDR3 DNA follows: TGTGCCAGCATCCAAGGACAGGGCAATCAGCCCCAGCATTTT.

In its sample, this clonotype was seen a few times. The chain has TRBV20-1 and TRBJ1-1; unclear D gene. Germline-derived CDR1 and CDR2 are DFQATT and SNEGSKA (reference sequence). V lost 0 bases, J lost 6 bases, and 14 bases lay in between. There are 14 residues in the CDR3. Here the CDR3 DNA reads TGCAGTGCTAGAGATCTGTATGAACCGTCTGAAGCTTTCTTT. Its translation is CSARDLYEPSEAFF.

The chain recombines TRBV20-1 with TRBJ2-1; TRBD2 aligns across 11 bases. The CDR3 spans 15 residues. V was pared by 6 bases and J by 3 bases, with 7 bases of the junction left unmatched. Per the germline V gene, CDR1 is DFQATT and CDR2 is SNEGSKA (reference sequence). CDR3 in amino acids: CSATTSGGNYNEQFF. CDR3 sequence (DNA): TGCAGTGCAACTACTAGCGGGGGCAACTACAATGAGCAGTTCTTC.

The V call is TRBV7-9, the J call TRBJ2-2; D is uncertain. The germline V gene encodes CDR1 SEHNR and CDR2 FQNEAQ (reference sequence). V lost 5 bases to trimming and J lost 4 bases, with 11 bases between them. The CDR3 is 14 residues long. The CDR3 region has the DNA TGTGCCAGCAGCCTTCCCCTGAGCACCGGGGAGCTGTTTTTT. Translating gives CASSLPLSTGELFF.

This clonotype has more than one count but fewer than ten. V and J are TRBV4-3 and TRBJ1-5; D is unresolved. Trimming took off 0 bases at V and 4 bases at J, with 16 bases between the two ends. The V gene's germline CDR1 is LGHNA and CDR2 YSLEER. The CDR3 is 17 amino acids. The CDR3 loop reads CASSQDGGRRRNQPQHF. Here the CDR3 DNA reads TGCGCCAGCAGCCAAGATGGAGGTCGGAGGCGTAATCAGCCCCAGCATTTT.

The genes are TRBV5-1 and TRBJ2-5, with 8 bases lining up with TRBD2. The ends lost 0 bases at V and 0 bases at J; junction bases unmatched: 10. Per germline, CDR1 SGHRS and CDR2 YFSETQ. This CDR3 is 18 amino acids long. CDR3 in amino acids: CASSLASRKRGYQETQYF. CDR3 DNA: TGCGCCAGCAGCTTGGCCTCGAGGAAGCGGGGGTACCAAGAGACCCAGTACTTC.

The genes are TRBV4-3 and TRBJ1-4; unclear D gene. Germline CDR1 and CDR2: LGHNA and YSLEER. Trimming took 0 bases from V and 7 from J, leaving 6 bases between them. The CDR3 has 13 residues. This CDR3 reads CASSQDWGEKLFF. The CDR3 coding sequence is TGCGCCAGCAGCCAAGATTGGGGTGAAAAACTGTTTTTT.

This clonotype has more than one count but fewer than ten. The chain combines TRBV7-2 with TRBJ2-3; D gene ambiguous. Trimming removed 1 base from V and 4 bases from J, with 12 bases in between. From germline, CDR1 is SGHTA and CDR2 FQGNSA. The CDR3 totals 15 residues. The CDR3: CASSLVGQIPDTQYF. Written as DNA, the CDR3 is TGTGCCAGCAGCTTAGTTGGTCAAATCCCAGATACGCAGTATTTT.

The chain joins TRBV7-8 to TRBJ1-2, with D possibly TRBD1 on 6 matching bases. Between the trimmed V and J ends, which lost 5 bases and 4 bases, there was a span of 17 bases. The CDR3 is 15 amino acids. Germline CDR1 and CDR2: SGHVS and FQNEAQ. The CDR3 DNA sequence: TGTGCCAGCAGCCCCCGGACAGAACAGGGCTATGGCTACACCTTC. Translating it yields CASSPRTEQGYGYTF.

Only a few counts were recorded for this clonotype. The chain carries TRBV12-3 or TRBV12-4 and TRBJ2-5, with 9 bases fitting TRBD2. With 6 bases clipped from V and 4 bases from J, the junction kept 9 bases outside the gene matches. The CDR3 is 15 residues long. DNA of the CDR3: TGTGCCAGCAGAGCTAGCGGGGTGCGTAGAGAGACCCAGTACTTC. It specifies CASRASGVRRETQYF.